These 27 T cell receptor beta chains were sequenced from one sample in a study of blood T cell repertoires in COVID-19. Using immunoSEQ multiplex PCR, the repertoire was profiled, and TCRdb retains in-frame clones only, with some absent. The data show approximately 360,000 clones, about 90% seen once. Sequenced material: peripheral blood. Source of these receptors: a middle-aged man with acute or convalescent COVID-19.

This chain uses TRBV19 with TRBJ2-7; the match to TRBD1 covers 7 bases. CDR1 and CDR2 from the germline V gene are LNHDA and SQIVND (reference sequence). The V and J ends lost 4 bases and 6 bases, in that order; junction bases with no gene match: 6. The CDR3 length is 13 residues. Here the CDR3 DNA reads TGTGCCAGTAGTACCGAGACAGGGCGCGAGCAGTACTTC. This gives the protein CASSTETGREQYF.

The chain is built from TRBV5-1 and TRBJ1-1; D might be TRBD1 (5 bases). Germline V gives CDR1 SGHRS, CDR2 YFSETQ. V was trimmed by 3 bases and J by 1 base, leaving 13 bases between them. The CDR3 consists of 15 residues. CDR3 nucleotides: TGCGCCAGCAGCTGGAGCCCGGACACGAACACTGAAGCTTTCTTT. It yields the protein CASSWSPDTNTEAFF.

The rearrangement links TRBV5-6 to TRBJ2-1; TRBD2 matches at 10 bases. In germline, CDR1 is SGHDT, CDR2 YYEEEE. V shed 4 bases and J 4 bases; nucleotides not matched to a gene: 5. The CDR3 is 15 residues long. The CDR3 here is CASSPLAGAYNEQFF. CDR3 nucleotide sequence: TGTGCCAGCAGCCCTCTAGCGGGAGCGTACAATGAGCAGTTCTTC. Full variable domain (outside the CDR3, taken from reference TRBV5-6 and TRBJ2-1): DAGVTQSPTHLIKTRGQQVTLRCSPKSGHDTVSWYQQALGQGPQFIFQYYEEEERQRGNFPDRFSGHQFPNYSSELNVNALLLGDSALYLCASSPLAGAYNEQFFGPGTRLTVL.

This sequence joins TRBV7-2 and TRBJ1-1, with TRBD1 identical over 7 bases. From germline, CDR1 is SGHTA and CDR2 FQGNSA. V dropped 5 bases and J dropped 0; count of bases not matched to a gene: 12. The CDR3 spans 17 residues. The DNA for the CDR3 is TGTGCCAGCAGCCCCGGGGGTTTGACAGGGTTGAACACTGAAGCTTTCTTT. Translating it yields CASSPGGLTGLNTEAFF.

This rearrangement joins TRBV5-1 to TRBJ1-2, with D possibly matching TRBD1 (6 bases). The ends were cut back, 4 bases at V and 3 bases at J, with 16 bases in the middle. Germline CDR1 and CDR2: SGHRS and YFSETQ. This CDR3 has 15 amino acids. CDR3 in amino acids: CASSPRAAGDYGYTF. CDR3 coding DNA: TGCGCCAGCAGCCCCCGAGCGGCAGGGGACTATGGCTACACCTTC. Variable domain in full (rest from reference TRBV5-1 and TRBJ1-2): KAGVTQTPRYLIKTRGQQVTLSCSPISGHRSVSWYQQTPGQGLQFLFEYFSETQRNKGNFPGRFSGRQFSNSRSEMNVSTLELGDSALYLCASSPRAAGDYGYTFGSGTRLTVV.

The gene calls are TRBV6-1 and TRBJ2-7; the match to TRBD1 covers 10 bases. The V gene end was trimmed by 3 bases and the J gene end by 6 bases; junction bases not matched to a gene: 8. CDR1 is MNHNS, CDR2 SASEGT, per germline. The CDR3 totals 15 residues. CDR3 sequence reads: CASSDRTGGSLEQYF. CDR3 in DNA: TGTGCCAGCAGTGACAGGACAGGGGGGAGCCTCGAGCAGTACTTC.

The chain recombines TRBV28 with TRBJ2-4; 16 bases match TRBD2. Losses at the gene ends were 5 bases for V and 6 bases for J; bases not matched to a gene: 1. CDR3 length: 15 amino acids. The V gene's germline CDR1 is MDHEN and CDR2 SYDVKM. In nucleotides, the CDR3 is TGTGCCAGCAGTGGGACTAGCGGGAGGGTAAACATTCAGTACTTC. This encodes CASSGTSGRVNIQYF.

The gene calls are TRBV7-9 and TRBJ1-1; D is ambiguous. From germline, CDR1 is SEHNR and CDR2 FQNEAQ (reference sequence). CDR3 length: 13 amino acids. The germline V and J ends were trimmed by 0 bases and 6 bases, with 8 bases remaining between them. The DNA of the CDR3 is TGTGCCAGCAGCTTAGCAGGGAGCGCTGAAGCTTTCTTT. Translated: CASSLAGSAEAFF.

The chain carries TRBV5-6 and TRBJ1-5; 9 positions match TRBD1. The CDR3 loop spans 19 amino acids. V dropped 1 base and J dropped 6; count of bases not matched to a gene: 17. Germline-derived CDR1 and CDR2 are SGHDT and YYEEEE. CDR3 in amino acids: CASSLLGATGGVGGQPQHF. The CDR3 bases are TGTGCCAGCAGCTTGTTGGGGGCCACAGGGGGCGTTGGGGGTCAGCCCCAGCATTTT.

V gene TRBV5-4 combines with J gene TRBJ1-5; D is undetermined. In germline, CDR1 is SGHNT, CDR2 YYREEE (reference sequence). The V end was cut by 1 base, the J end by 9 bases, with 14 bases between. This CDR3 has 14 residues. The CDR3 DNA sequence: TGTGCCAGCAGCTTGTATCCCGGAGGGCGGCCCCAGCATTTT. This codes for CASSLYPGGRPQHF.

This chain connects TRBV4-1 to TRBJ1-1; the match to TRBD1 covers 9 bases. V trimming: 3 bases; J trimming: 6 bases; junction bases outside the gene matches: 2. The CDR3 runs to 13 residues. Looked up from germline, CDR1 is MGHRA and CDR2 is YSYEKL. The DNA of the CDR3 is TGCGCCAGCAGCCAGAGACAGGGGGCTGAAGCTTTCTTT. Its translation: CASSQRQGAEAFF.

This clone was picked up one time. The chain has TRBV3-1 (or the pseudogene TRBV3-2) and TRBJ1-5, with D tentatively TRBD1 (6 bases). Between the trimmed V and J ends, which lost 7 bases and 7 bases, there was a span of 14 bases. This CDR3 region has 13 residues. The germline gives CDR1 LGHDT, CDR2 YNNKEL (reference sequence). The CDR3 bases are TGTGCCAGCACCAGAGGGGGGGAACAGCCCCAGCATTTT. Translating it yields CASTRGGEQPQHF.

This rearrangement joins TRBV7-8 to TRBJ2-2; TRBD2 matches at 12 bases. Germline loops: CDR1 SGHVS, CDR2 FQNEAQ. The trim removed 7 bases at V and 5 bases at J, leaving 17 bases unmatched. The CDR3 has 19 amino acids. CDR3 loop: CASNPRVWASGGATGELFF. The CDR3 bases are TGTGCCAGCAACCCTAGGGTTTGGGCTAGCGGGGGGGCTACCGGGGAGCTGTTTTTT.

The V gene is TRBV5-4, the J gene TRBJ1-6; D is ambiguous. Looked up from germline, CDR1 is SGHNT and CDR2 is YYREEE (reference sequence). The V gene lost 2 bases and the J gene lost 6 bases, with 6 bases spanning the gap. The CDR3 length is 13 residues. DNA of the CDR3: TGTGCCAGCAGCTTATTTCTTAATTCACCCCTCCACTTT. This gives the protein CASSLFLNSPLHF.

This clone was seen a handful of times. V is TRBV27 and J is TRBJ1-2; unclear D gene. The CDR3 spans 14 residues. The germline gives CDR1 MNHEY, CDR2 SMNVEV (reference sequence). Trimming stripped 2 bases from V and 1 base from J, with 8 bases between. CDR3 DNA: TGTGCCAGCAGTTTAAAGACGGGTAACTATGGCTACACCTTC. Translating gives CASSLKTGNYGYTF.

The CDR3 DNA is TGTGCCAGCAGGGGGACAGGGAATGAGGGCTCCTACGAGCAGTACTTC. It is translated as CASRGTGNEGSYEQYF. V gene TRBV5-4 combines with J gene TRBJ2-7; TRBD1 matches at 9 bases. Germline CDR1 and CDR2: SGHNT and YYREEE (reference sequence). This CDR3 contains 16 residues. Trimming removed 5 bases from V and 0 bases from J; junction bases left unmatched: 9.

This chain uses TRBV14 with TRBJ2-5; the match to TRBD1 covers 7 bases. This CDR3 contains 17 residues. Germline CDR1 is SGHDN and CDR2 is FVKESK. V shed 2 bases and J 0 bases; nucleotides not matched to a gene: 9. In DNA form, the CDR3 reads TGTGCCAGCAGCCAACTACGGGGACAGAGGTACCAAGAGACCCAGTACTTC. This gives the protein CASSQLRGQRYQETQYF.

V is TRBV10-2 and J is TRBJ1-1; a possible D gene is TRBD1 (6 bases). The V gene's germline CDR1 is WSHSY and CDR2 SAAADI. Trimming removed 6 bases from V and 0 bases from J, with 8 bases in between. The CDR3 contains 13 residues. The chain's CDR3 is CASRTGMNTEAFF. DNA for the CDR3: TGCGCCAGCAGAACAGGGATGAACACTGAAGCTTTCTTT.

The rearrangement joins TRBV27 to TRBJ2-3, with 9 bases fitting TRBD2. The CDR3 has 14 residues. Per germline, CDR1 MNHEY and CDR2 SMNVEV (reference sequence). J was trimmed by 6 bases and V by 0 bases; bases with no gene match: 1. CDR3: CASSLSLAGDTQYF. In DNA, the CDR3 is TGTGCCAGCAGTTTATCGCTAGCGGGGGATACGCAGTATTTT.

The chain couples TRBV9 to TRBJ2-5, with 7 bases that match TRBD2. CDR1 SGDLS and CDR2 YYNGEE come from the germline V gene. The CDR3 has 13 residues. The V segment lost 3 bases and the J segment 5 bases; nucleotides outside the gene matches: 4. The CDR3 loop is CASSDLAAETQYF. The CDR3 coding sequence is TGTGCCAGCAGCGACCTAGCGGCGGAGACCCAGTACTTC.

Only one count was recorded for this clone. The chain couples TRBV9 to TRBJ2-1, with 10 bases identical to TRBD2. Per the germline V gene, CDR1 is SGDLS and CDR2 is YYNGEE. The V and J ends lost 3 bases and 8 bases, in that order; junction bases with no gene match: 11. This CDR3 comprises 16 residues. The CDR3 region has the DNA TGTGCCAGCAGCGCCAGGACTAGCGGATACGTCGATGAGCAGTTCTTC. Translating it yields CASSARTSGYVDEQFF.

The rearrangement joins TRBV7-9 to TRBJ1-2; D gene unclear. Per the germline V gene, CDR1 is SEHNR and CDR2 is FQNEAQ (reference sequence). The length of the CDR3 is 13 residues. The V gene lost 5 bases and the J gene lost 3 bases, with 10 bases spanning the gap. The CDR3 loop is CASSAGSYYGYTF. Written as DNA, the CDR3 is TGTGCCAGCAGCGCGGGATCTTACTATGGCTACACCTTC.

This clone turned up a few times. The CDR3 region is CASSLVFGTPGANVLTF. CDR3 sequence (DNA): TGCGCCAGCAGCTTGGTCTTCGGGACACCTGGGGCCAACGTCCTGACTTTC. V usage is TRBV5-1 and J usage is TRBJ2-6, with D tentatively TRBD1 (6 bases). CDR1 SGHRS and CDR2 YFSETQ come from the germline V gene. The ends were cut back, 0 bases at V and 2 bases at J, with 12 bases in the middle. The CDR3 has 17 residues. The whole variable domain, filled in from reference TRBV5-1 and TRBJ2-6, reads KAGVTQTPRYLIKTRGQQVTLSCSPISGHRSVSWYQQTPGQGLQFLFEYFSETQRNKGNFPGRFSGRQFSNSRSEMNVSTLELGDSALYLCASSLVFGTPGANVLTFGAGSRLTVL.

This rearrangement joins TRBV12-3 or TRBV12-4 to TRBJ2-5; tentatively, D is TRBD1 (6 bases). This CDR3 has 13 amino acids. Trimming stripped 3 bases from V and 3 bases from J, with 8 bases between. In DNA form, the CDR3 reads TGTGCCAGCAGTTTTACAGGGAAAGAGACCCAGTACTTC. This gives the protein CASSFTGKETQYF.

The chain joins TRBV30 to TRBJ1-1; D might be TRBD1 (5 bases). Germline CDR1 reads GTSNPN; CDR2 reads SVGIG (reference sequence). The CDR3 has 11 residues. Trimming cost V 2 bases and J 5 bases, with 6 bases left between them. The CDR3 loop reads CAWSRQTEAFF. In DNA form, the CDR3 reads TGTGCCTGGAGTAGACAGACTGAAGCTTTCTTT.

This chain joins TRBV25-1 and TRBJ1-1; D unclear. CDR1 and CDR2 from the germline V gene are MGHDK and SYGVNS. The germline V and J ends were trimmed by 6 bases and 1 base, with 12 bases remaining between them. This CDR3 comprises 14 residues. CDR3 amino acids: CASSASRANTEAFF. DNA of the CDR3: TGTGCCAGCAGCGCCTCGAGGGCGAACACTGAAGCTTTCTTT.

J is TRBJ2-7 and V is TRBV11-2; 10 bases are shared with TRBD2. CDR1 is SGHAT, CDR2 FQNNGV, per germline. The CDR3 sequence is 15 residues long. V lost 3 bases to trimming and J lost 4 bases; unmatched junction nucleotides: 6. The CDR3 here is CASSFASGSEYEQYF. Here the CDR3 DNA reads TGTGCCAGCAGCTTCGCTAGCGGGAGTGAATACGAGCAGTACTTC.